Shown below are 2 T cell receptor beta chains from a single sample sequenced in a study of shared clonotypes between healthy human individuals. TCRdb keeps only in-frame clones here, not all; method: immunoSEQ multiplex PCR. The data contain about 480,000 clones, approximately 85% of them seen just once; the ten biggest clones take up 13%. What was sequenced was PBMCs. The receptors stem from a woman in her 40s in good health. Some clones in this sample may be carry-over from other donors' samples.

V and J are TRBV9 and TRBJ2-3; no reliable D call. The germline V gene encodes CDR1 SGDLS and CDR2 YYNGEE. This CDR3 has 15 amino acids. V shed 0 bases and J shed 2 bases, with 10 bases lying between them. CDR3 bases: TGTGCCAGCAGCGTAGGGGCAGTCGCCACAGATACGCAGTATTTT. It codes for CASSVGAVATDTQYF.

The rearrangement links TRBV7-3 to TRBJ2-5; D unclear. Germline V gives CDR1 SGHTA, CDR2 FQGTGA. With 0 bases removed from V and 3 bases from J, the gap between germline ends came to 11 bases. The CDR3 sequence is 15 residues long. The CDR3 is CASSLTSQTKETQYF. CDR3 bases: TGTGCCAGCAGCTTAACGTCCCAGACCAAAGAGACCCAGTACTTC.